This T cell receptor beta chain was sequenced during a study of molecular identifiers for immune sequencing clone quantification. CDR1 is SGHTA and CDR2 is FQGNSA in the germline V gene. V was clipped by 5 bases and J by 3 bases, with 14 bases between them. There are 14 residues in the CDR3. Bulk TCR libraries were made with methods that had been previously described and with listed TCR primers. TCRdb reprocessed the PCR reads via MiXCR and lists one record per CDR3 protein. The table records approximately 54,000 distinct CDR3 sequences, approximately 25% of them present only once. About this clonotype itself: A much larger clone is a single base away; this may be a read error.

V usage is TRBV7-2 and J usage is TRBJ2-7; D not certain. The source material was naive CD8+ T cells from blood, with Jurkat cell RNA spiked in. Subset denoted: FACS-sorted CD8+CD4-CCR7+CD45RA+ naive T cells. This receptor was identified in a human donor in good health. Some libraries in this study had Jurkat cell RNA spiked in. CDR3 region: CASSQELMNYEQYF. The CDR3 DNA reads TGTGCCAGCAGCCAGGAATTGATGAACTACGAGCAGTACTTC.